The 24 T cell receptor beta chains presented below share a single source sample, sequenced in a study of T cell responses to AZD1222 COVID-19 vaccine. Assay: immunoSEQ multiplex PCR; the TCRdb copy retains only in-frame clones and omits some. The table shows 200,000 to 250,000 clones, with approximately 94% occurring only once. Source: peripheral blood, taken 28 days after the second dose of the MenACWY control vaccine. The origin of the receptors is an adult who received the MenACWY meningococcal vaccine as a control.

This rearrangement joins TRBV28 to TRBJ2-1; D ambiguous. CDR1 is MDHEN and CDR2 is SYDVKM in the germline V gene. V was cut by 4 bases and J by 8 bases, with 12 bases left in between. This CDR3 has 13 residues. CDR3 bases: TGTGCCAGCAGTTCTGATTCCGGAGATGAGCAGTTCTTC. The encoded protein is CASSSDSGDEQFF.

The CDR3 spells CASSPRGHSSYNEQFF. CDR3 sequence (DNA): TGTGCCAGCTCACCACGCGGTCACAGCTCCTACAATGAGCAGTTCTTC. V is TRBV18 and J is TRBJ2-1; D is undetermined. The CDR3 has 16 residues. V was pared by 1 base and J by 0 bases, with 10 bases between. CDR1 is KGHSH and CDR2 is LQKENI in the germline V gene.

Only one count was recorded for this clone. The chain links TRBV27 to TRBJ2-7; D is ambiguous. Trimming took 0 bases from V and 3 from J, leaving 15 bases between them. Germline V gives CDR1 MNHEY, CDR2 SMNVEV (reference sequence). This CDR3 region has 16 residues. The DNA of the CDR3 is TGTGCCAGCAGTTTATCGGTGAGACAAGTCATCTACGAGCAGTACTTC. Translated, it gives CASSLSVRQVIYEQYF.

The V gene is TRBV30, the J gene TRBJ1-5; 9 positions match TRBD1. The germline gives CDR1 GTSNPN, CDR2 SVGIG (reference sequence). J lost 6 bases, V lost 4 bases, and 10 bases had no gene match. This CDR3 contains 15 residues. The CDR3 nucleotides read TGTGCCTGGAATGCCGGGACAGGGAGTGTTCAGCCCCAGCATTTT. Translation gives CAWNAGTGSVQPQHF.

The chain is built from TRBV4-2 and TRBJ1-1; no clear D gene. Deletions cut 1 base from V and 4 bases from J, with 10 bases between. CDR1 and CDR2 (germline): LGHNA, YNFKEQ. The CDR3 has 14 residues. CDR3 sequence: CASSQGQEFTEAFF. The CDR3 DNA sequence: TGTGCCAGCAGCCAAGGGCAGGAGTTCACTGAAGCTTTCTTT.

This clone was recorded only once. The rearrangement uses TRBV6-6 and TRBJ1-1; 10 nucleotides agree with TRBD1. V lost 8 bases to trimming and J lost 3 bases; unmatched junction nucleotides: 9. The CDR3 loop spans 15 amino acids. Germline V gene data show CDR1 as MNHNY and CDR2 as SVGAGI (reference sequence). The CDR3 DNA sequence: TGTGCCAGCGGTGACAGGGGGCATCCCGACACTGAAGCTTTCTTT. This encodes CASGDRGHPDTEAFF.

This chain joins TRBV12-3 or TRBV12-4 and TRBJ2-1, with a weak D call TRBD2 (6 bases). Trimming pared 5 bases from V and 3 bases from J, leaving 8 bases between. This CDR3 comprises 13 residues. CDR3 coding DNA: TGTGCCAGCAGTCTGCGGGACTACAATGAGCAGTTCTTC. It is translated as CASSLRDYNEQFF.

The V call is TRBV5-1, the J call TRBJ1-1, with D unclear. Looked up from germline, CDR1 is SGHRS and CDR2 is YFSETQ. V was cut by 3 bases and J by 0 bases, with 9 bases left in between. This CDR3 has 14 residues. CDR3 in DNA: TGCGCCAGCAGCTCCACAGCGTTGAACACTGAAGCTTTCTTT. Translated, it gives CASSSTALNTEAFF.

This chain uses TRBV7-2 with TRBJ2-3, with unresolved D. Germline assignment: CDR1 SGHTA and CDR2 FQGNSA. This CDR3 contains 15 residues. The germline V and J ends were trimmed by 1 base and 0 bases, with 8 bases remaining between them. The CDR3 spells CASSLELDSTDTQYF. Here the CDR3 DNA reads TGTGCCAGCAGCTTAGAACTCGATAGCACAGATACGCAGTATTTT.

This chain joins TRBV28 and TRBJ1-2; no clear D. Germline V gene data show CDR1 as MDHEN and CDR2 as SYDVKM. The CDR3 runs to 14 residues. Trimming stripped 5 bases from V and 4 bases from J, with 14 bases between. CDR3 bases: TGTGCCAGCAGTCCCCCGGGAACCGGCTATGGCTACACCTTC. Translating gives CASSPPGTGYGYTF.

This clone was seen only once. A junction boundary mismatches the germline segment, possibly from a read error. V and J are TRBV28 and TRBJ2-1; 12 nucleotides match TRBD2. The CDR3 consists of 11 residues. CDR1 MDHEN and CDR2 SYDVKM come from the germline V gene. The CDR3 DNA follows: TGTGCCAGCAGTTCCGGACTAGCGGGGCTCTTC. Protein sequence: CASSSGLAGLF.

The V and J genes are TRBV12-3 or TRBV12-4 and TRBJ2-7; a weak D match, TRBD1 (6 bases). CDR3 length: 13 residues. V was pared by 3 bases and J by 7 bases, with 13 bases between. The CDR3 spells CASSLVRGGEQYF. CDR3 DNA sequence: TGTGCCAGCAGTTTGGTCAGGGGTGGGGAGCAGTACTTC.

This chain uses TRBV27 with TRBJ2-7, with 10 bases matching TRBD2. The CDR3 is 17 amino acids. Germline V gene sequence: CDR1 MNHEY, CDR2 SMNVEV (reference sequence). J was trimmed by 3 bases and V by 1 base; bases with no gene match: 9. The CDR3 reads CASSLYGLAGVGYEQYF. In DNA, the CDR3 is TGTGCCAGCAGTTTATACGGGCTAGCGGGAGTAGGCTACGAGCAGTACTTC.

The chain recombines TRBV29-1 with TRBJ1-1; D unclear. Trimming stripped 7 bases from V and 1 base from J, with 7 bases between. The CDR3 spans 11 residues. Germline V gene lookup returns CDR1 SQVTM and CDR2 ANQGSEA. The CDR3 bases are TGCAGCGGAGTCAGGAACACTGAAGCTTTCTTT. Translated, it gives CSGVRNTEAFF.

V gene TRBV27 combines with J gene TRBJ1-2; D not certain. Germline-derived CDR1 and CDR2 are MNHEY and SMNVEV (reference sequence). The CDR3 has 11 amino acids. V was pared by 6 bases and J by 9 bases, with 11 bases between. CDR3 amino acids: CASRGPWSYTF. Here the CDR3 DNA reads TGTGCCAGCAGGGGTCCGTGGAGCTACACCTTC.

The rearrangement joins TRBV5-6 to TRBJ2-1; D unresolved. V lost 2 bases, J lost 8 bases, and 14 bases lay in between. The CDR3 consists of 14 residues. Germline CDR1 and CDR2: SGHDT and YYEEEE. CDR3 coding DNA: TGTGCCAGCAGCTTTAAACAGAAAAGGCATGAGCAGTTCTTC. It is translated as CASSFKQKRHEQFF.

The V call is TRBV18, the J call TRBJ1-2; 7 bases are shared with TRBD1. Germline V CDR1 and CDR2: KGHSH, LQKENI. This CDR3 comprises 15 residues. Trimming took 2 bases from V and 4 from J; bases not matched to a gene: 7. This chain's CDR3 is CASSPAGTDIYGYTF. The CDR3 region has the DNA TGTGCCAGCTCACCAGCCGGGACAGACATCTATGGCTACACCTTC.

V gene TRBV4-3 combines with J gene TRBJ2-1, with 8 bases identical to TRBD2. CDR1 and CDR2 from the germline V gene are LGHNA and YSLEER. The CDR3 extends over 16 amino acids. The J segment lost 7 bases and the V segment lost 0 bases, leaving 8 bases of the junction unmatched. The CDR3 spells CASSQDLTGGQNEQFF. In nucleotides, the CDR3 is TGCGCCAGCAGCCAAGATCTGACGGGGGGGCAAAATGAGCAGTTCTTC.

The chain carries TRBV9 and TRBJ1-6; 10 nucleotides line up with TRBD1. Looked up from germline, CDR1 is SGDLS and CDR2 is YYNGEE. CDR3 length: 15 amino acids. J lost 7 bases, V lost 0 bases, and 1 base had no gene match. The CDR3 coding sequence is TGTGCCAGCAGCGTAGCGGGACAGGGGAATTCACCCCTCCACTTT. As protein: CASSVAGQGNSPLHF. Using reference TRBV9 and TRBJ1-6 for the parts outside the CDR3, the full variable domain is DSGVTQTPKHLITATGQRVTLRCSPRSGDLSVYWYQQSLDQGLQFLIQYYNGEERAKGNILERFSAQQFPDLHSELNLSSLELGDSALYFCASSVAGQGNSPLHFGNGTRLTVT.

The chain is built from TRBV18 and TRBJ1-2; D not certain. The CDR3 contains 15 residues. CDR1 KGHSH and CDR2 LQKENI come from the germline V gene. Deletions cut 3 bases from V and 4 bases from J, with 15 bases between. CDR3 nucleotide sequence: TGTGCCAGCTCACCGATAACGCTCCTAAGCTATGGCTACACCTTC. Amino acid sequence: CASSPITLLSYGYTF.

V and J are TRBV6-5 and TRBJ1-5; D is perhaps TRBD1 (5 bases). V was pared by 5 bases and J by 6 bases, with 8 bases between. CDR1 and CDR2 from the germline V gene are MNHEY and SVGAGI. The CDR3 extends over 12 amino acids. The DNA of the CDR3 is TGTGCCAGCAGTCGGGACGGTCAGCCCCAGCATTTT. Translated: CASSRDGQPQHF.

The chain has TRBV18 and TRBJ1-1; D is undetermined. The CDR3 consists of 13 residues. The germline V gene encodes CDR1 KGHSH and CDR2 LQKENI. V dropped 6 bases and J dropped 0 bases, with 8 bases sitting between them. CDR3 in amino acids: CASSPGLNTEAFF. In DNA, the CDR3 is TGTGCCAGCTCGCCCGGACTGAACACTGAAGCTTTCTTT.

The genes are TRBV5-1 and TRBJ2-7; TRBD1 matches at 8 bases. This CDR3 has 15 residues. CDR1 SGHRS and CDR2 YFSETQ come from the germline V gene. Trimming removed 2 bases from V and 0 bases from J; junction bases left unmatched: 4. In nucleotides, the CDR3 is TGCGCCAGCAGCTTCGCCGGGACAGGCTCCTACGAGCAGTACTTC. Translated, it gives CASSFAGTGSYEQYF. Variable domain in full (rest from reference TRBV5-1 and TRBJ2-7): KAGVTQTPRYLIKTRGQQVTLSCSPISGHRSVSWYQQTPGQGLQFLFEYFSETQRNKGNFPGRFSGRQFSNSRSEMNVSTLELGDSALYLCASSFAGTGSYEQYFGPGTRLTVT.

The rearrangement links TRBV15 to TRBJ2-3, with D perhaps TRBD1 or TRBD2 (6 bases each). Germline CDR1 reads LNHNV; CDR2 reads YYDKDF (reference sequence). The CDR3 extends over 17 amino acids. V lost 5 bases, J lost 3 bases, and 21 bases lay in between. CDR3 protein: CATSSYDRRGLTDTQYF. The DNA of the CDR3 is TGTGCCACCAGCTCCTACGACCGTCGGGGGCTTACAGATACGCAGTATTTT. Full variable domain (rest looked up from reference TRBV15 and TRBJ2-3): DAMVIQNPRYQVTQFGKPVTLSCSQTLNHNVMYWYQQKSSQAPKLLFHYYDKDFNNEADTPDNFQSRRPNTSFCFLDIRSPGLGDTAMYLCATSSYDRRGLTDTQYFGPGTRLTVL.